This T cell receptor (beta chain) was recorded in a study of shared clonotypes between healthy human individuals. The study's findings and limits: The authors expected sequencing depth to affect clonotype sharing among donors. A reduction in generation probabilities was seen for non-shared clonotypes relative to those shared by all four donors. Naive subsets, compared against memory subsets, generally had larger estimated richness values.

The CDR3 sequence is 13 residues long. The V segment lost 3 bases and the J segment 7 bases; nucleotides outside the gene matches: 1. The V gene's germline CDR1 is SGHVS and CDR2 FNYEAQ. Only in-frame clones appear in the TCRdb table, and some are missing; sequencing was by immunoSEQ multiplex PCR. The sample has approximately 840,000 clones, just over 95% seen once; the top ten hold about 0.25%. Notes on this clone: Its antigen is unknown.

CD45RO-negative, CCR7-selected cells formed the naive CD8 fraction, which excluded terminally differentiated effector memory CD45RA+ cells. V usage is TRBV7-6 and J usage is TRBJ2-2; TRBD2 aligns across 8 bases. The sequenced material came from naive CD8+ T cells sorted from blood. This TCR was recovered from a man aged 25 to 45 in good health. The CDR3 DNA follows: TGTGCCAGCAGCTTGGGGACTAGCGGGGAGCTGTTTTTT. The encoded protein is CASSLGTSGELFF. The whole variable domain, remainder taken from reference TRBV7-6 and TRBJ2-2, is GAGVSQSPRYKVTKRGQDVALRCDPISGHVSLYWYRQALGQGPEFLTYFNYEAQQDKSGLPNDRFSAERPEGSISTLTIQRTEQRDSAMYRCASSLGTSGELFFGEGSRLTVL.